This T cell receptor beta chain was sequenced in a study of cytomegalovirus exposure and HLA in healthy donors. About the research overall: Later analysis reported that the approximately 110 validation repertoires shared the platform of the roughly 710 first-cohort repertoires.

Separate from the 666-subject first cohort was the approximately 130-subject validation cohort, to which the donors belonged. CDR3 length: 12 amino acids. Deletions cut 5 bases from V and 4 bases from J, with 11 bases between. Germline assignment: CDR1 GTSNPN and CDR2 SVGIG (reference sequence). Data came from immunoSEQ multiplex PCR; TCRdb stores just in-frame clones and leaves some out. The table includes approximately 170,000 clones, approximately 81% detected once. Findings of the study overall: Using the classifier, cytomegalovirus status was reportedly diagnosed with high specificity and sensitivity. Subsequent analysis of the approximately 110 validation repertoires found a tendency for first-cohort TCR clusters to co-occur.

Concerning this clone itself: The target antigen is unknown. This CDR3 is also generated by other DNA sequences in the sample.

The chain uses TRBV30 and TRBJ1-1; the D gene is possibly TRBD1 (6 bases). This receptor was obtained from a man aged 18 to 29 in good health and CMV-seropositive. The sample taken for sequencing was PBMCs. CDR3 DNA sequence: TGTGCCTGGGGGGAGGGGGGCACTGAAGCTTTCTTT. Protein: CAWGEGGTEAFF.